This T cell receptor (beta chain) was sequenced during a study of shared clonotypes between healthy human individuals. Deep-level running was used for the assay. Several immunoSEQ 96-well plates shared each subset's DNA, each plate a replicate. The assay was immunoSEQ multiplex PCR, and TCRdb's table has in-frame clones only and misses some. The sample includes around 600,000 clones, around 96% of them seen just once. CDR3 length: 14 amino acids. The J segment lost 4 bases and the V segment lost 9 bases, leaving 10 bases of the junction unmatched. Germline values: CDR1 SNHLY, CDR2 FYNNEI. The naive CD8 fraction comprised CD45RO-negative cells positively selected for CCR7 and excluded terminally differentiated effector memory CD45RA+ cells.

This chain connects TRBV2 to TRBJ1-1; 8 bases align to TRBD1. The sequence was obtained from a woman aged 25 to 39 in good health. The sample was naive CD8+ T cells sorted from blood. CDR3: CASPNRGRGTEAFF. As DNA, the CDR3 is TGTGCCAGTCCGAACAGGGGGAGGGGCACTGAAGCTTTCTTT.